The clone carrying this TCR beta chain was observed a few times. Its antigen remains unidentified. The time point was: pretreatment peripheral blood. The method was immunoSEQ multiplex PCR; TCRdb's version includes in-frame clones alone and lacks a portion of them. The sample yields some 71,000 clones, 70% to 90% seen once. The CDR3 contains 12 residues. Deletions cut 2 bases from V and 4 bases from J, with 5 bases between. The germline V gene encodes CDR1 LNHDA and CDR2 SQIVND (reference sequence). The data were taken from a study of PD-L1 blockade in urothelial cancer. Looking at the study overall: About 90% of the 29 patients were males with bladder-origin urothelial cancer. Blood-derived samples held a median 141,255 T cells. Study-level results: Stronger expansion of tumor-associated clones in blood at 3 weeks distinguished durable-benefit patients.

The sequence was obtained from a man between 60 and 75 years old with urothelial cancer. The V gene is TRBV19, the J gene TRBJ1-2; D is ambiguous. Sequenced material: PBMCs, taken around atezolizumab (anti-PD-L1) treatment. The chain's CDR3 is CASSIWAYGYTF. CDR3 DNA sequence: TGTGCCAGTAGTATATGGGCCTATGGCTACACCTTC.